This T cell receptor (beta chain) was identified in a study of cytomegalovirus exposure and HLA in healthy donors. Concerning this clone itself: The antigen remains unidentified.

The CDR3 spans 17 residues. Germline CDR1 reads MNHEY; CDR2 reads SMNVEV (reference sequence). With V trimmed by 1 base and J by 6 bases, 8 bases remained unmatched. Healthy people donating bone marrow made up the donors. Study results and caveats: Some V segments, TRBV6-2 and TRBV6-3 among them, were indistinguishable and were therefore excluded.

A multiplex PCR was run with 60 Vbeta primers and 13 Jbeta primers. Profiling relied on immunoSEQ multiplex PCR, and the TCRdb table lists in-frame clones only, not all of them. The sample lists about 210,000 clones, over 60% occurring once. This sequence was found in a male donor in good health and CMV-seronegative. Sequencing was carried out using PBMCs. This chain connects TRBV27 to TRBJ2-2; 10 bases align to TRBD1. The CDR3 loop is CASSLLLLGQGSGELFF. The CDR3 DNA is TGTGCCAGCAGTTTATTGCTCTTGGGACAGGGGTCCGGGGAGCTGTTTTTT.